This TCR beta chain was recorded in a study of OX40 agonist ivuxolimab in advanced cancers. Study overall: Patients were infused with ivuxolimab every 2 weeks at 0.01 to 10 mg/kg. A diagnosis of hepatocellular carcinoma, melanoma, renal cell or head and neck cancer was present in dose-escalation patients. General study findings and limits: CD8+ T cells (on average) carried more expanded clones than CD4+ T cells. Among the lowest peripheral clonal expansion occurred in 0.1-3.0 mg/kg partial responders.

Germline V gives CDR1 SGHRS, CDR2 YFSETQ. With 1 base clipped from V and 5 bases from J, the junction kept 4 bases outside the gene matches. The CDR3 consists of 15 residues. A note on this clone: What it binds is unknown.

The data were produced by immunoSEQ multiplex PCR, yet TCRdb's version contains in-frame clones alone and is incomplete. The sample holds fewer than 80,000 clones; about 85% are singletons and the top ten take 6.1%. This TCR was sampled from an adult with an advanced solid tumor such as melanoma, head and neck, liver or kidney cancer. The V gene is TRBV5-1, the J gene TRBJ2-5; TRBD1 matches 11 bases. Sequencing used CD4+ or CD8+ T cells sorted from blood, obtained in a trial of the OX40 agonist ivuxolimab. CDR3 in amino acids: CASSLMGQGEETQYF. DNA for the CDR3: TGCGCCAGCAGCTTGATGGGACAGGGGGAGGAGACCCAGTACTTC. Variable domain in full (rest from reference TRBV5-1 and TRBJ2-5): KAGVTQTPRYLIKTRGQQVTLSCSPISGHRSVSWYQQTPGQGLQFLFEYFSETQRNKGNFPGRFSGRQFSNSRSEMNVSTLELGDSALYLCASSLMGQGEETQYFGPGTRLLVL.